The TCR beta chain described here comes from a study of blood T cell repertoires in COVID-19. Only in-frame clones appear in the TCRdb table, and some are missing; sequencing was by immunoSEQ multiplex PCR. The data contain 350,000 to 450,000 clones, 91% of them singletons. A COVID-19 case was met by exposed participants within 2 weeks before study entry. V gave up 3 bases and J gave up 8 bases, with 10 bases separating them. The length of the CDR3 is 11 residues. The germline V gene has CDR1 DFQATT and CDR2 SNEGSKA (reference sequence). This clonotype was sampled from a woman between 35 and 50 years old who had been exposed to COVID-19. Sequenced material: PBMCs or T cells enriched from blood (not recorded which). The J gene is TRBJ1-1, the V gene TRBV20-1, with D unclear. The CDR3 bases are TGCAGTGCTAGCCCCTCGACAGAAGCTTTCTTT. It yields the protein CSASPSTEAFF.